What follows is one TCR beta chain and its context. In the original workflow: For nucleated cells, counts were estimated from reference gene primer amplification. This table comes from immunoSEQ multiplex PCR, and its TCRdb copy is limited to in-frame clones, with some not included. V, J and clone size were drawn from that table, and D and trimming were deduced from the DNA. The table records roughly 670,000 clones, around 90% of them present only once. These data originate in a study of blood T cell repertoires in COVID-19. About the study: Collection of acute and convalescent COVID-19 samples took place in the United States, Italy and Spain. In each case, the material was cDNA or gDNA derived from T cells, B-cell-depleted T cells, or PBMCs.

CDR3 length equals 17 residues. The V end was cut by 0 bases, the J end by 5 bases, with 19 bases between. The germline V gene encodes CDR1 LGHDT and CDR2 YNNKEL (reference sequence). The genes are TRBV3-1 (or the pseudogene TRBV3-2) and TRBJ2-5, with D possibly being TRBD2 (6 bases). The origin of this receptor is a woman between 18 and 30 years old with acute or convalescent COVID-19. Material for sequencing was peripheral blood. The CDR3 sequence: CASSQEISVGGIETQYF. The DNA of the CDR3 is TGTGCCAGCAGCCAAGAAATCAGCGTCGGCGGGATCGAGACCCAGTACTTC.